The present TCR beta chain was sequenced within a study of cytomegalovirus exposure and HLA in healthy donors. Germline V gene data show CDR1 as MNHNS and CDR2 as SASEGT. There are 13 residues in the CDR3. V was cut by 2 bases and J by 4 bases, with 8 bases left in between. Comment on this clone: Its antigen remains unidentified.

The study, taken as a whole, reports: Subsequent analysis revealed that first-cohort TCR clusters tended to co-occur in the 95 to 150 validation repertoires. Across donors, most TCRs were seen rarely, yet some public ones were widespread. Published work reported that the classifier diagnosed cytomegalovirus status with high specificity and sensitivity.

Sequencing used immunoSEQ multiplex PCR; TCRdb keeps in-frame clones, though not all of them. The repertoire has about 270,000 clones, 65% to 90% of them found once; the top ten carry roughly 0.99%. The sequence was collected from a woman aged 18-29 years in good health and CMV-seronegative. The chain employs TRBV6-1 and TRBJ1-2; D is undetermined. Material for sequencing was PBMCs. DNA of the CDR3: TGTGCCAGCAGTGAATGGCAGGCCTATGGCTACACCTTC. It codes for CASSEWQAYGYTF.